This T cell receptor (beta chain) was sequenced for a study of shared clonotypes between healthy human individuals. Sorted-subset replicate PCR reactions were performed with approximately 190 ng DNA, corresponding to 25,000 to 35,000 T cell genomes. Method: immunoSEQ multiplex PCR; TCRdb's copy keeps in-frame clones and lacks some. The sample includes approximately 600,000 clones, approximately 96% seen only once; the top ten take over 0.1%. A word on this clone: Its cognate antigen is unknown.

Study findings and constraints: A generally larger estimated richness was seen in naive subsets than in memory subsets.

CD8 cells regarded as naive lacked CD45RO, were positively chosen for CCR7, and omitted terminally differentiated effector memory CD45RA+ cells. Sequenced: naive CD8+ T cells sorted from blood. The origin of this receptor is a woman in her thirties in good health.

The CDR3 region is CASSGDRLWNQPQHF. CDR3 sequence (DNA): TGTGCCAGCAGTGGGGACAGGTTGTGGAATCAGCCCCAGCATTTT. The chain uses TRBV6-5 and TRBJ1-5; 8 bases agree with TRBD1. Looked up from germline, CDR1 is MNHEY and CDR2 is SVGAGI. The CDR3 has 15 residues. V trimming: 5 bases; J trimming: 4 bases; junction bases outside the gene matches: 7.